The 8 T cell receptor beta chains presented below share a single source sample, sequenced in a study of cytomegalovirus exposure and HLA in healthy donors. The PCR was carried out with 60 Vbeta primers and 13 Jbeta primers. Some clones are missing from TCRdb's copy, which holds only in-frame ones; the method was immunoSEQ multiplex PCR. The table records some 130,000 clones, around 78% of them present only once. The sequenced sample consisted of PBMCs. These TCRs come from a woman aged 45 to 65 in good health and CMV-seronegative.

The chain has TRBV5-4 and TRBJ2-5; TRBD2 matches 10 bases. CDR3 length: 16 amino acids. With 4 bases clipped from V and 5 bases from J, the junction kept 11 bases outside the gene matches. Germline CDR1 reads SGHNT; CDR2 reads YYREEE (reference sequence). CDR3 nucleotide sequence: TGTGCCAGCAGCCCCCGACTAGCGGGTAATTGGGAGACCCAGTACTTC. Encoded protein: CASSPRLAGNWETQYF. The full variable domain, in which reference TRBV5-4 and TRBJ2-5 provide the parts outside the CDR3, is ETGVTQSPTHLIKTRGQQVTLRCSSQSGHNTVSWYQQALGQGPQFIFQYYREEENGRGNFPPRFSGLQFPNYSSELNVNALELDDSALYLCASSPRLAGNWETQYFGPGTRLLVL.

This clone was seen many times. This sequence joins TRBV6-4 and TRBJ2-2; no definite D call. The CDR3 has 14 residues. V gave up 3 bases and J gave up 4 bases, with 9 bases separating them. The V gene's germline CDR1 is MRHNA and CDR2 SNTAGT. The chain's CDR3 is CASSEREITGELFF. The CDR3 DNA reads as TGTGCCAGCAGTGAGCGTGAAATCACCGGGGAGCTGTTTTTT.

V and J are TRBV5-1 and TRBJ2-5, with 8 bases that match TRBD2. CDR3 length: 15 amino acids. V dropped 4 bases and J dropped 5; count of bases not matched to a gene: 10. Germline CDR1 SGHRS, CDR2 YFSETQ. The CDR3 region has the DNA TGCGCCAGCAGCGCTCAGCTAGCGGGCAGGGAGACCCAGTACTTC. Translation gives CASSAQLAGRETQYF.

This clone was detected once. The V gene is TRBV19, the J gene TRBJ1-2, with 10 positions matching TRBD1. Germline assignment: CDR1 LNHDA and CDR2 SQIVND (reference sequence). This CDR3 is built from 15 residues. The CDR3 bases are TGTGCGACGGGACAGGGGATCCGCAATAACTATGGCTACACCTTC. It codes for CATGQGIRNNYGYTF.

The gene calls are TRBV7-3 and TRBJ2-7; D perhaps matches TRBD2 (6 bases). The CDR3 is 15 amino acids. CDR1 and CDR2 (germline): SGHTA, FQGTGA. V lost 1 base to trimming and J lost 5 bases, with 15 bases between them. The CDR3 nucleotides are TGTGCCAGCAGCTTAAGCGGAGGGAGGCTGGACGAGCAGTACTTC. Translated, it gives CASSLSGGRLDEQYF.

CDR3 in amino acids: CAISPGGTVSNQPQHF. The CDR3 nucleotides read TGTGCCATCAGTCCCGGAGGGACAGTTAGCAATCAGCCCCAGCATTTT. The chain uses TRBV10-3 and TRBJ1-5; 7 bases map to TRBD1. J lost 0 bases, V lost 5 bases, and 7 bases had no gene match. CDR1 and CDR2 (germline): ENHRY, SYGVKD. The length of the CDR3 is 16 residues.

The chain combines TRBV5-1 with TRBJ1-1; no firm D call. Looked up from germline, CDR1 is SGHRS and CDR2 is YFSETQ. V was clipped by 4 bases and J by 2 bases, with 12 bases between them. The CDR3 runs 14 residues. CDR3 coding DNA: TGCGCCAGCAGCCCCGGGGTCGAAAACACTGAAGCTTTCTTT. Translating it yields CASSPGVENTEAFF.

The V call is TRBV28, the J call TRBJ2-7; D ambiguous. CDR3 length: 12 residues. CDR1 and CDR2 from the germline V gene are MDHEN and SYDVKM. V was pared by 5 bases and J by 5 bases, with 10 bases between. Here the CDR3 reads CASSLVPDEQYF. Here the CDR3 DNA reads TGTGCCAGCAGTCTCGTTCCCGACGAGCAGTACTTC.